These 17 T cell receptor beta chains came from one sample sequenced in a study of cytomegalovirus exposure and HLA in healthy donors. 13 Jbeta primers and 60 Vbeta primers were used for the PCR. The method was immunoSEQ multiplex PCR; TCRdb's version includes in-frame clones alone and lacks a portion of them. Of around 150,000 clones listed, 80% are singletons. Sequenced sample: PBMCs. The receptors were gathered from a man aged 25 to 45 in good health.

In DNA, the CDR3 is TGTGCCAGCAGTGACTTGTGCGGGAGGGCCCGAGAGACCCAGTACTTC. Translated: CASSDLCGRARETQYF. The gene calls are TRBV6-4 and TRBJ2-5; 9 bases fit TRBD2. The J segment lost 4 bases and the V segment lost 1 base, leaving 7 bases of the junction unmatched. From germline, CDR1 is MRHNA and CDR2 SNTAGT. The CDR3 is 16 amino acids.

This clone was counted between two and nine times. The genes are TRBV5-4 and TRBJ2-1, with 9 bases aligning to TRBD2. Germline V gene lookup returns CDR1 SGHNT and CDR2 YYREEE (reference sequence). The CDR3 contains 14 residues. The V gene end was trimmed by 10 bases and the J gene end by 1 base; junction bases not matched to a gene: 6. The CDR3, as DNA: TGTGCCGTGGTGCTAGCGGGATCCTACAATGAGCAGTTCTTC. Its translation: CAVVLAGSYNEQFF.

In DNA form, the CDR3 reads TGTGCCAGCAGCTTTAACAGGGGCGCCTCCTACGAGCAGTACTTC. Its translation is CASSFNRGASYEQYF. The chain couples TRBV13 to TRBJ2-5; TRBD1 matches 7 bases. The J call may be in error: the DNA end matches TRBJ2-7 better. In germline, CDR1 is PRHDT, CDR2 FYEKMQ (reference sequence). The CDR3 totals 15 residues.

The rearrangement uses TRBV2 and TRBJ2-5; TRBD1 might be the D (6 bases). V shed 6 bases and J shed 2 bases, with 10 bases lying between them. Germline CDR1 SNHLY, CDR2 FYNNEI. The CDR3 contains 13 residues. The CDR3 DNA reads TGTGCCAGCAGCTTCGGACAGCAAGAGACCCAGTACTTC. Protein sequence: CASSFGQQETQYF.

This clone was observed a single time. The chain is built from TRBV7-6 and TRBJ2-3, with 7 bases that match TRBD2. J lost 6 bases, V lost 5 bases, and 17 bases had no gene match. CDR1 and CDR2 (germline): SGHVS, FNYEAQ. This CDR3 region has 17 residues. The CDR3 sequence: CASSPGSGAGVSDTQYF. The CDR3 DNA reads as TGTGCCAGCAGCCCGGGGAGCGGGGCGGGAGTCTCTGATACGCAGTATTTT.

V gene TRBV27 combines with J gene TRBJ2-1; TRBD2 agrees at 8 bases. V lost 8 bases and J lost 6; bases outside the gene matches: 6. CDR3 size: 13 residues. Germline CDR1 MNHEY, CDR2 SMNVEV (reference sequence). The CDR3 loop reads CASRGGRGNEQFF. CDR3 DNA sequence: TGTGCCAGCCGGGGGGGGAGGGGCAATGAGCAGTTCTTC.

In its sample, this clone was seen a few times. The chain uses TRBV6-6 and TRBJ1-2; perhaps TRBD1 as D (6 bases). The CDR3 has 14 residues. Trimming pared 2 bases from V and 8 bases from J, leaving 15 bases between. Germline CDR1 MNHNY, CDR2 SVGAGI (reference sequence). CDR3 residues: CASSYVQGVYGYTF. The CDR3 DNA is TGTGCCAGCAGTTACGTACAGGGCGTTTACGGCTACACCTTC.

In nucleotides, the CDR3 is TGTGCCAGCAGCTTAGATTCGGGCTCCTACAATGAGCAGTTCTTC. It specifies CASSLDSGSYNEQFF. The chain uses TRBV11-3 and TRBJ2-1; D unresolved. V lost 0 bases, J lost 0 bases, and 6 bases lay in between. The CDR3 has 15 amino acids. Germline lookup yields CDR1 SGHNT and CDR2 YENEEA.

This rearrangement joins TRBV19 to TRBJ1-3, with D possibly being TRBD1 (6 bases). This CDR3 contains 15 residues. Germline-derived CDR1 and CDR2 are LNHDA and SQIVND (reference sequence). V was pared by 7 bases and J by 0 bases, with 13 bases between. CDR3 region: CASIETGISGNTIYF. As DNA, the CDR3 is TGTGCCAGTATCGAAACAGGGATCTCTGGAAACACCATATATTTT.

This clone was picked up a small number of times. V is TRBV11-2 and J is TRBJ2-3; TRBD2 matches at 10 bases. Trimming cost V 6 bases and J 1 base; bases outside gene matches: 7. This CDR3 comprises 16 residues. The V gene's germline CDR1 is SGHAT and CDR2 FQNNGV. CDR3 region: CASRHLAGEGTDTQYF. The DNA for the CDR3 is TGTGCCAGCAGGCATCTAGCGGGAGAGGGCACAGATACGCAGTATTTT. Looking up the rest from reference TRBV11-2 and TRBJ2-3 gives the full variable domain: EAGVAQSPRYKIIEKRQSVAFWCNPISGHATLYWYQQILGQGPKLLIQFQNNGVVDDSQLPKDRFSAERLKGVDSTLKIQPAKLEDSAVYLCASRHLAGEGTDTQYFGPGTRLTVL.

V gene TRBV18 combines with J gene TRBJ1-2; TRBD1 matches at 7 bases. CDR3 length: 13 amino acids. Trimming removed 8 bases from V and 5 bases from J; junction bases left unmatched: 8. Per the germline V gene, CDR1 is KGHSH and CDR2 is LQKENI. Here the CDR3 reads CASTRTGPYGYTF. Here the CDR3 DNA reads TGTGCCAGCACGCGGACAGGACCTTATGGCTACACCTTC.

The sample holds a few counts of this clone. The J gene is TRBJ2-5, the V gene TRBV7-6; 10 positions agree with TRBD1. The V gene end was trimmed by 3 bases and the J gene end by 5 bases; junction bases not matched to a gene: 6. The CDR3 spans 15 residues. Germline values: CDR1 SGHVS, CDR2 FNYEAQ. The CDR3 DNA reads as TGTGCCAGCAGCTTGGGACAGGGGATGGGCGAGACCCAGTACTTC. It encodes CASSLGQGMGETQYF.

The rearrangement links TRBV9 to TRBJ1-2; D possibly corresponds to TRBD1 (6 bases). Trimming pared 0 bases from V and 3 bases from J, leaving 15 bases between. This CDR3 region has 16 residues. From germline, CDR1 is SGDLS and CDR2 YYNGEE. CDR3 in DNA: TGTGCCAGCAGCGTAGTCATACAGGGATCTTACTATGGCTACACCTTC. Its translation is CASSVVIQGSYYGYTF.

In regard to this clone: Other DNA sequences from this sample encode an identical CDR3 as well. This sequence joins TRBV5-1 and TRBJ2-7; perhaps TRBD1 as D (7 bases). V lost 0 bases, J lost 1 base, and 11 bases lay in between. Germline CDR1 SGHRS, CDR2 YFSETQ. This CDR3 region has 15 residues. CDR3 sequence reads: CASSLVAGGSYEQYF. Here the CDR3 DNA reads TGCGCCAGCAGCTTGGTGGCAGGGGGGTCCTACGAGCAGTACTTC. The whole variable domain, filled in from reference TRBV5-1 and TRBJ2-7, reads KAGVTQTPRYLIKTRGQQVTLSCSPISGHRSVSWYQQTPGQGLQFLFEYFSETQRNKGNFPGRFSGRQFSNSRSEMNVSTLELGDSALYLCASSLVAGGSYEQYFGPGTRLTVT.

This clone has a handful of counts. This chain connects TRBV19 to TRBJ2-4; TRBD2 matches 10 bases. Trimming at V came to 6 bases and at J to 15 bases, leaving 5 bases not matched to a gene. The CDR3 covers 11 residues. Germline V gene sequence: CDR1 LNHDA, CDR2 SQIVND (reference sequence). In DNA, the CDR3 is TGTGCCAGTAGGCTAGCGGGAGTTTGGTACTTC. This encodes CASRLAGVWYF.

The chain uses TRBV11-2 and TRBJ2-5; D unclear. Germline values: CDR1 SGHAT, CDR2 FQNNGV. Trimming stripped 5 bases from V and 4 bases from J, with 11 bases between. The CDR3 loop spans 13 amino acids. Written as DNA, the CDR3 is TGTGCCAGCAGCCCCCGCTGGAGAGAGACCCAGTACTTC. The encoded protein is CASSPRWRETQYF.

V usage is TRBV7-9 and J usage is TRBJ2-7; D is uncertain. CDR1 and CDR2 (germline): SEHNR, FQNEAQ (reference sequence). V gave up 6 bases and J gave up 2 bases, with 11 bases separating them. The CDR3 runs 13 residues. The DNA of the CDR3 is TGTGCCAGCAGTTATTCAGTGACCTACGAGCAGTACTTC. Translating gives CASSYSVTYEQYF.